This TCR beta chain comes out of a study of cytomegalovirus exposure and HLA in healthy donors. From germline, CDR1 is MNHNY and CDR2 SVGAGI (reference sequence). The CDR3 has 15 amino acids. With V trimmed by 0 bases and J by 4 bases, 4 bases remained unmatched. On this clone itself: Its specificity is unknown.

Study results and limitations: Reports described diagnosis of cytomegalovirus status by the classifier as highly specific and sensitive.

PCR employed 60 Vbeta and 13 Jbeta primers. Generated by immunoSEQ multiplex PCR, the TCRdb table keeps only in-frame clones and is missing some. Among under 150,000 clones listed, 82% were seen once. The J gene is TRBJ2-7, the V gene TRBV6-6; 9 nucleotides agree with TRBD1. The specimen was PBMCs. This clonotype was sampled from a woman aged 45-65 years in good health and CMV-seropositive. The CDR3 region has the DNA TGTGCCAGCAGTTACTCCGGGACAGGGTTTTACGAGCAGTACTTC. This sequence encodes CASSYSGTGFYEQYF.